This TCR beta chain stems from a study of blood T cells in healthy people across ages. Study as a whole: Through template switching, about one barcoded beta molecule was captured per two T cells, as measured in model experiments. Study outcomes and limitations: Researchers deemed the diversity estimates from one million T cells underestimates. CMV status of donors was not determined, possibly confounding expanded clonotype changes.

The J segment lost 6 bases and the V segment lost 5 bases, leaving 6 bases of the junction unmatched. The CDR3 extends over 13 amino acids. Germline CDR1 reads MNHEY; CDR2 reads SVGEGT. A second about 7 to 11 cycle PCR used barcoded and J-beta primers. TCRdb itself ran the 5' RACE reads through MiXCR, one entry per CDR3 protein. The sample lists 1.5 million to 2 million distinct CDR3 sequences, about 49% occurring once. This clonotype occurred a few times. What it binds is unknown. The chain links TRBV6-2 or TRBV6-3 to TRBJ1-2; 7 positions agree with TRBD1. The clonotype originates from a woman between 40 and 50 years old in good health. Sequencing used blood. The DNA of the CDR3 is TGTGCCAGCAGTGACAGGGTTTTGGATGGCTACACCTTC. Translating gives CASSDRVLDGYTF.